What follows are 22 T cell receptor beta chains derived from one specimen sequenced in a study of siplizumab effects on memory and regulatory T cells. Produced via immunoSEQ multiplex PCR; TCRdb's table is partial and in-frame only. The sample has approximately 70,000 clones; more than 80% are singletons. Specimen: CD8+ T cells sorted from blood. The receptors were gathered from a human donor in good health.

J is TRBJ2-5 and V is TRBV6-5, with D possibly being TRBD2 (5 bases). With 4 bases removed from V and 2 bases from J, the gap between germline ends came to 8 bases. The CDR3 extends over 13 amino acids. Germline V lookup: CDR1 MNHEY, CDR2 SVGAGI. The CDR3 reads CASSSSGQETQYF. The CDR3 nucleotides read TGTGCCAGCAGTTCAAGCGGTCAAGAGACCCAGTACTTC.

This clone came up a few times. This CDR3 reads CASSQVARNTLHF. The CDR3 nucleotides are TGTGCCAGCAGCCAAGTAGCCAGGAATACCCTCCACTTT. The rearrangement links TRBV14 to TRBJ1-6; D uncertain. The V end was cut by 1 base, the J end by 14 bases, with 12 bases between. The CDR3 runs 13 residues. CDR1 is SGHDN, CDR2 FVKESK, per germline.

The CDR3 region is CASSFNSLIYEQYF. The CDR3, as DNA: TGTGCCAGCAGTTTTAATAGTCTCATCTACGAGCAGTACTTC. The chain has TRBV27 and TRBJ2-7; D gene uncertain. The CDR3 runs 14 residues. Germline V gene data show CDR1 as MNHEY and CDR2 as SMNVEV (reference sequence). The V gene lost 3 bases and the J gene lost 3 bases, with 12 bases spanning the gap.

This sequence joins TRBV7-9 and TRBJ1-2, with 9 bases aligning to TRBD1. The CDR3 consists of 13 residues. The germline CDR1 and CDR2 sequences are SEHNR and FQNEAQ (reference sequence). V lost 6 bases and J lost 7; bases outside the gene matches: 6. CDR3 in amino acids: CASSYRGRFGYTF. For the CDR3, the DNA is TGTGCCAGCAGTTACAGGGGGCGTTTTGGCTACACCTTC.

V is TRBV4-1 and J is TRBJ1-3; unclear D gene. CDR3 length: 14 amino acids. The germline V gene encodes CDR1 MGHRA and CDR2 YSYEKL. Trimming cost V 1 base and J 4 bases, with 8 bases left between them. The CDR3 spells CASSQGLGGNTIYF. DNA of the CDR3: TGCGCCAGCAGCCAAGGATTGGGAGGAAACACCATATATTTT.

The genes are TRBV19 and TRBJ2-7; D possibly matches TRBD1 or TRBD2 (6 bases each). Germline lookup yields CDR1 LNHDA and CDR2 SQIVND (reference sequence). This CDR3 region has 14 residues. V was trimmed by 3 bases and J by 2 bases, leaving 11 bases between them. This chain's CDR3 is CASSIGGGPYEQYF. The CDR3 region has the DNA TGTGCCAGTAGTATTGGAGGGGGACCCTACGAGCAGTACTTC.

The V and J genes are TRBV6-6 and TRBJ2-5; tentative D call: TRBD1 (6 bases). The CDR3 contains 15 residues. Germline assignment: CDR1 MNHNY and CDR2 SVGAGI (reference sequence). V gave up 2 bases and J gave up 7 bases, with 17 bases separating them. The CDR3 DNA reads TGTGCCAGCAGTTACGAAATGGGCACGACAGGGACCCAGTACTTC. Its translation is CASSYEMGTTGTQYF.

This clone was observed a few times. This rearrangement joins TRBV19 to TRBJ1-1; TRBD1 might be the D (6 bases). CDR3 size: 14 residues. The V end lost 3 bases, the J end lost 4 bases, and 12 bases lay between the germline ends. Looked up from germline, CDR1 is LNHDA and CDR2 is SQIVND (reference sequence). The CDR3 region is CASSMSGATTEAFF. The CDR3 DNA reads as TGTGCCAGTAGTATGTCGGGGGCGACCACTGAAGCTTTCTTT.

The rearrangement uses TRBV20-1 and TRBJ1-1; D is uncertain. Germline V gene sequence: CDR1 DFQATT, CDR2 SNEGSKA (reference sequence). The CDR3 contains 11 residues. V was cut by 4 bases and J by 4 bases, with 7 bases left in between. CDR3 protein: CSATVGTEAFF. CDR3 coding DNA: TGCAGTGCTACAGTTGGCACTGAAGCTTTCTTT.

J is TRBJ1-2 and V is TRBV7-3; D call uncertain. Germline CDR1 is SGHTA and CDR2 is FQGTGA. The V end lost 2 bases, the J end lost 4 bases, and 14 bases lay between the germline ends. There are 15 residues in the CDR3. The CDR3 protein is CASSLGVAVPYGYTF. CDR3 bases: TGTGCCAGCAGCTTAGGGGTGGCGGTGCCCTATGGCTACACCTTC.

The genes are TRBV25-1 and TRBJ1-1; 10 nucleotides line up with TRBD1. After removal of 9 bases from V and 5 bases from J, the junction contained 3 bases not matched to a gene. CDR1 and CDR2 from the germline V gene are MGHDK and SYGVNS. The CDR3 sequence is 12 residues long. The CDR3, as DNA: TGTGCCAGTCGACAGGGGGCAACTGAAGCTTTCTTT. Translated, it gives CASRQGATEAFF. The full variable domain, completed using reference TRBV25-1 and TRBJ1-1, is EADIYQTPRYLVIGTGKKITLECSQTMGHDKMYWYQQDPGMELHLIHYSYGVNSTEKGDLSSESTVSRIRTEHFPLTLESARPSHTSQYLCASRQGATEAFFGQGTRLTVV.

V and J are TRBV27 and TRBJ2-5; TRBD2 might be the D (7 bases). The ends were cut back, 1 base at V and 4 bases at J, with 13 bases in the middle. CDR1 is MNHEY and CDR2 is SMNVEV in the germline V gene (reference sequence). The CDR3 spans 15 residues. The CDR3 DNA reads TGTGCCAGCAGTTTATTGACGGGGGGCGTAGAGACCCAGTACTTC. Its protein is CASSLLTGGVETQYF.

V usage is TRBV5-5 and J usage is TRBJ2-7; D is possibly TRBD1 (6 bases). Trimming took off 2 bases at V and 3 bases at J, with 12 bases between the two ends. The CDR3 has 14 amino acids. Germline-derived CDR1 and CDR2 are SGHKS and YYEKEE (reference sequence). CDR3 sequence reads: CASSFSTGDYEQYF. In DNA form, the CDR3 reads TGTGCCAGCAGCTTCTCGACAGGAGACTACGAGCAGTACTTC.

The V call is TRBV6-5, the J call TRBJ2-3, with 8 nucleotides matching TRBD2. CDR3 length: 15 amino acids. Trimming took 5 bases from V and 4 from J; bases not matched to a gene: 8. CDR1 is MNHEY, CDR2 SVGAGI, per germline. CDR3 residues: CASSPLPGGADTQYF. The CDR3 region has the DNA TGTGCCAGCAGTCCCTTACCGGGAGGGGCAGATACGCAGTATTTT.

The genes are TRBV9 and TRBJ2-7, with 10 bases identical to TRBD2. Germline CDR1 and CDR2: SGDLS and YYNGEE. This CDR3 region has 15 residues. The trim removed 0 bases at V and 5 bases at J, leaving 5 bases unmatched. CDR3 loop: CASSVASGGVDEQYF. CDR3 nucleotide sequence: TGTGCCAGCAGCGTAGCCAGCGGGGGGGTTGACGAGCAGTACTTC.

V usage is TRBV10-3 and J usage is TRBJ2-7, with D maybe TRBD2 (5 bases). CDR3 size: 15 residues. V lost 1 base to trimming and J lost 0 bases, with 10 bases between them. Germline V gene data show CDR1 as ENHRY and CDR2 as SYGVKD. CDR3 nucleotide sequence: TGTGCCATCAGTGAGTTAGCGTCTAGCTCCTACGAGCAGTACTTC. Protein product: CAISELASSSYEQYF.

The V and J genes are TRBV6-4 and TRBJ2-2; possible D gene TRBD1, 5 bases. CDR1 is MRHNA, CDR2 SNTAGT, per germline. V lost 6 bases to trimming and J lost 6 bases, with 11 bases between them. There are 13 residues in the CDR3. This CDR3 is CASSPGKPGELFF. CDR3 nucleotides: TGTGCCAGCAGCCCAGGGAAGCCCGGGGAGCTGTTTTTT.

This rearrangement joins TRBV6-1 to TRBJ1-1, with D possibly being TRBD1 (6 bases). Trimming took off 3 bases at V and 5 bases at J, with 13 bases between the two ends. There are 14 residues in the CDR3. Germline-derived CDR1 and CDR2 are MNHNS and SASEGT. The CDR3 DNA sequence: TGTGCCAGCAGTGAGAATACAGGGCGGACTGAAGCTTTCTTT. The encoded protein is CASSENTGRTEAFF.

The rearrangement uses TRBV29-1 and TRBJ1-2; D possibly corresponds to TRBD1 (5 bases). The CDR3 is made up of 14 amino acids. Trimming pared 3 bases from V and 3 bases from J, leaving 14 bases between. Per germline, CDR1 SQVTM and CDR2 ANQGSEA. The CDR3 is CSVEGLDIDYGYTF. CDR3 coding DNA: TGCAGCGTTGAGGGTCTGGACATCGACTATGGCTACACCTTC.

The rearrangement links TRBV27 to TRBJ2-2; tentative D call: TRBD1 (6 bases). Deletions cut 6 bases from V and 2 bases from J, with 10 bases between. The CDR3 has 14 amino acids. Germline CDR1 and CDR2: MNHEY and SMNVEV (reference sequence). The CDR3 coding sequence is TGTGCCAGCAGGATACAGGGCAACACCGGGGAGCTGTTTTTT. Protein product: CASRIQGNTGELFF.

This sequence joins TRBV6-5 and TRBJ2-7, with D perhaps given as TRBD1 or TRBD2 (5 bases each). This CDR3 region has 16 residues. The V end lost 4 bases, the J end lost 1 base, and 17 bases lay between the germline ends. Germline V lookup: CDR1 MNHEY, CDR2 SVGAGI. CDR3 in DNA: TGTGCCAGCAGTTTGGGTTCCGGGACGTTATCCTACGAGCAGTACTTC. Its protein product is CASSLGSGTLSYEQYF.

This sequence joins TRBV5-6 and TRBJ1-2, with D unresolved. The CDR3 runs to 15 residues. Deletions cut 1 base from V and 4 bases from J, with 14 bases between. Germline-derived CDR1 and CDR2 are SGHDT and YYEEEE. The CDR3 spells CASSLRHKEGYGYTF. The CDR3, as DNA: TGTGCCAGCAGCTTGCGTCATAAAGAGGGCTATGGCTACACCTTC.